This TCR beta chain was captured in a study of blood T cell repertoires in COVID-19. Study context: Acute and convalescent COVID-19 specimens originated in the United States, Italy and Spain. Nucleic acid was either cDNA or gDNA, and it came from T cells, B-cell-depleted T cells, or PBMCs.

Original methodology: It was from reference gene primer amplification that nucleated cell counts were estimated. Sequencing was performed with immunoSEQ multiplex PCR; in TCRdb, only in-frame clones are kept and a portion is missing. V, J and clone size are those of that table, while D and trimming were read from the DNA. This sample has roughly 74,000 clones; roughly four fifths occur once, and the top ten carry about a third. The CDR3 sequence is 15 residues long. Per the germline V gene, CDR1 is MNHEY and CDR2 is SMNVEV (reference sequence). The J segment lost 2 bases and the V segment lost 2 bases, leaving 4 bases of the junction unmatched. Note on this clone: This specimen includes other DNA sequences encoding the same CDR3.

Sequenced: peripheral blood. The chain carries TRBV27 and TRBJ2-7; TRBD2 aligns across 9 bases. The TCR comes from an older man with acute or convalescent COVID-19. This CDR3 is CASSLGLAGTYEQYF. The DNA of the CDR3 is TGTGCCAGCAGTTTAGGTCTAGCGGGGACCTACGAGCAGTACTTC.